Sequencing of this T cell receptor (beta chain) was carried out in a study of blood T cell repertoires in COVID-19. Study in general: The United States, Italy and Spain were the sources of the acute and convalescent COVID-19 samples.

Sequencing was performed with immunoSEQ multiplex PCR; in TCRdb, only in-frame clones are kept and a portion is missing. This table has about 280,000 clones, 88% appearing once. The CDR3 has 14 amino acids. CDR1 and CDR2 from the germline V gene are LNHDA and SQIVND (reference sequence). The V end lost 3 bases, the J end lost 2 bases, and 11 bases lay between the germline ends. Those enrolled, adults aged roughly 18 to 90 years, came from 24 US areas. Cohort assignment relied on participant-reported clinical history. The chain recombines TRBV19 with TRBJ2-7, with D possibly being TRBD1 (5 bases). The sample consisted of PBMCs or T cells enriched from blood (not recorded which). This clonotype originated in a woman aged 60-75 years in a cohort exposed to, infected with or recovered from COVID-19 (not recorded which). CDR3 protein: CASSISVGPYEQYF. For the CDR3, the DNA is TGTGCCAGTAGTATCTCGGTGGGGCCCTACGAGCAGTACTTC.